The 13 T cell receptor beta chains presented below share a single source sample, sequenced in a study of blood T cell repertoires in COVID-19. Using immunoSEQ multiplex PCR, the repertoire was profiled, and TCRdb retains in-frame clones only, with some absent. This table has under 300,000 clones, approximately 88% appearing once. The sample was PBMCs or T cells enriched from blood (not recorded which). The source is a woman aged 40 to 49 who had recovered from COVID-19.

CDR3 sequence (DNA): TGTGCCAGCAGCTTTTTGACAGGGTCGAGTAATGAGCAGTTCTTC. As protein: CASSFLTGSSNEQFF. J is TRBJ2-1 and V is TRBV5-4, with 7 bases that match TRBD1. CDR3 size: 15 residues. Germline V gives CDR1 SGHNT, CDR2 YYREEE (reference sequence). The V gene end was trimmed by 2 bases and the J gene end by 7 bases; junction bases not matched to a gene: 9.

The V and J genes are TRBV5-1 and TRBJ1-1, with 7 bases matching TRBD1. Germline V gene sequence: CDR1 SGHRS, CDR2 YFSETQ. V trimming: 4 bases; J trimming: 1 base; junction bases outside the gene matches: 10. The CDR3 spans 16 residues. This CDR3 reads CASSPRDSHTNTEAFF. DNA for the CDR3: TGCGCCAGCAGCCCCCGGGACAGCCATACGAACACTGAAGCTTTCTTT.

V gene TRBV30 combines with J gene TRBJ1-6; no firm D call. Germline lookup yields CDR1 GTSNPN and CDR2 SVGIG (reference sequence). V shed 4 bases and J shed 9 bases, with 10 bases lying between them. CDR3 length equals 12 residues. CDR3 in DNA: TGTGCCTGGACCCGAGGGCGTTCACCCCTCCACTTT. This codes for CAWTRGRSPLHF. Filled out from reference TRBV30 and TRBJ1-6, the complete variable domain reads SQTIHQWPATLVQPVGSPLSLECTVEGTSNPNLYWYRQAAGRGLQLLFYSVGIGQISSEVPQNLSASRPQDRQFILSSKKLLLSDSGFYLCAWTRGRSPLHFGNGTRLTVT.

The chain is built from TRBV4-2 and TRBJ2-3; 8 bases agree with TRBD2. Germline V gives CDR1 LGHNA, CDR2 YNFKEQ. This CDR3 comprises 18 residues. With V trimmed by 1 base and J by 0 bases, 9 bases remained unmatched. The CDR3 coding sequence is TGTGCCAGCAGCCAAGTGCCGGTCGGGGGGGCCAGCACAGATACGCAGTATTTT. This gives the protein CASSQVPVGGASTDTQYF.

V and J are TRBV5-1 and TRBJ2-7, with 12 bases fitting TRBD1. J was trimmed by 4 bases and V by 0 bases; bases with no gene match: 11. The CDR3 spans 18 residues. The germline CDR1 and CDR2 sequences are SGHRS and YFSETQ. Here the CDR3 reads CASSLGRDRGRVKYEQYF. Here the CDR3 DNA reads TGCGCCAGCAGCTTGGGCCGGGACAGGGGGCGAGTAAAGTACGAGCAGTACTTC.

The rearrangement links TRBV29-1 to TRBJ1-1; no definite D call. Trimming removed 6 bases from V and 2 bases from J, with 10 bases in between. The CDR3 is 12 amino acids. The germline gives CDR1 SQVTM, CDR2 ANQGSEA. CDR3 in DNA: TGCAGCGTGAGGTTCGGAAACACTGAAGCTTTCTTT. Its translation: CSVRFGNTEAFF.

V gene TRBV7-2 combines with J gene TRBJ1-2, with D possibly matching TRBD1 (5 bases). The CDR3 extends over 13 amino acids. CDR1 SGHTA and CDR2 FQGNSA come from the germline V gene. Trimming pared 4 bases from V and 2 bases from J, leaving 8 bases between. The DNA of the CDR3 is TGTGCCAGCAGCTCGCAGGGAAACTATGGCTACACCTTC. Protein: CASSSQGNYGYTF. The variable domain in full, with the rest retrieved from reference TRBV7-2 and TRBJ1-2, is GAGVSQSPSNKVTEKGKDVELRCDPISGHTALYWYRQSLGQGLEFLIYFQGNSAPDKSGLPSDRFSAERTGGSVSTLTIQRTQQEDSAVYLCASSSQGNYGYTFGSGTRLTVV.

The rearrangement joins TRBV18 to TRBJ1-6; D possibly corresponds to TRBD1 (5 bases). The ends were cut back, 3 bases at V and 8 bases at J, with 14 bases in the middle. CDR1 and CDR2 from the germline V gene are KGHSH and LQKENI. The length of the CDR3 is 15 residues. In DNA, the CDR3 is TGTGCCAGCTCACCGGCCGGGACGGGGGATTCACCCCTCCACTTT. Its translation: CASSPAGTGDSPLHF. The full variable domain, completed using reference TRBV18 and TRBJ1-6, is NAGVMQNPRHLVRRRGQEARLRCSPMKGHSHVYWYRQLPEEGLKFMVYLQKENIIDESGMPKERFSAEFPKEGPSILRIQQVVRGDSAAYFCASSPAGTGDSPLHFGNGTRLTVT.

This chain uses TRBV7-2 with TRBJ1-4, with 10 positions matching TRBD1. Trimming removed 1 base from V and 8 bases from J; junction bases left unmatched: 7. The CDR3 runs to 16 residues. Germline V gene sequence: CDR1 SGHTA, CDR2 FQGNSA. The CDR3 bases are TGTGCCAGCAGCTTAGGGGACAGGGGCATTGAGGAAAAACTGTTTTTT. Translated: CASSLGDRGIEEKLFF.

This chain links TRBV7-2 with TRBJ1-5; 9 nucleotides align to TRBD1. Germline CDR1 and CDR2: SGHTA and FQGNSA. This CDR3 has 15 residues. V lost 1 base to trimming and J lost 6 bases; unmatched junction nucleotides: 4. Here the CDR3 DNA reads TGTGCCAGCAGCTTAGTGGGGACAGGGCTTCAGCCCCAGCATTTT. Translation: CASSLVGTGLQPQHF.

CDR3 in DNA: TGTGCCAGCAGCTTGAGCTCCGGAAACACCATATATTTT. Translation gives CASSLSSGNTIYF. The chain is built from TRBV5-4 and TRBJ1-3; D remains unclear. Trimming left V 1 base short and J 4 bases short, with 6 bases between. The CDR3 has 13 amino acids. The germline V gene encodes CDR1 SGHNT and CDR2 YYREEE (reference sequence).

The chain employs TRBV4-1 and TRBJ1-5; 9 bases agree with TRBD1. The germline gives CDR1 MGHRA, CDR2 YSYEKL. Losses at the gene ends were 4 bases for V and 9 bases for J; bases not matched to a gene: 7. The CDR3 runs to 14 residues. In nucleotides, the CDR3 is TGCGCCAGCAGCCTTGGACAGGGGACTACGCCCCAGCATTTT. The encoded protein is CASSLGQGTTPQHF.

This chain links TRBV19 with TRBJ1-1; the D is unclear. CDR1 and CDR2 from the germline V gene are LNHDA and SQIVND (reference sequence). Trimming took off 2 bases at V and 6 bases at J, with 13 bases between the two ends. CDR3 length: 14 amino acids. CDR3 nucleotide sequence: TGTGCCAGTAGTATACAAGCTCAAACAGCTGAAGCTTTCTTT. This translates into CASSIQAQTAEAFF.